The present TCR beta chain was sequenced within a study of cytomegalovirus exposure and HLA in healthy donors. The PCR used 60 Vbeta and 13 Jbeta primers. Measured with immunoSEQ multiplex PCR; TCRdb has only the in-frame clones, and not every one. The table lists 150,000 to 200,000 clones, about 80% of them singletons. On this clone itself: Its specificity is unknown.

Study-wide results and limits: Most sequenced TCRs were rare (though some public TCRs occurred in many donors). Presence/absence results assume similar sequencing depth per donor, which may not hold. As a later analysis showed, a missense DCLRE1C variant was linked to trimming of TCR beta V- and J-genes. The Asian-associated ancestry cluster reportedly had fewer N-insertions than the roughly 720-donor mean in a later analysis.

The sequenced material came from PBMCs. This receptor was identified in a woman aged 35 to 49 in good health and CMV-seronegative.

The CDR3 loop is CASSIRENPGNTIYF. DNA for the CDR3: TGTGCCAGTAGTATTCGTGAGAACCCTGGAAACACCATATATTTT. This chain links TRBV19 with TRBJ1-3; D is ambiguous. The V gene lost 3 bases and the J gene lost 2 bases, with 11 bases spanning the gap. Looked up from germline, CDR1 is LNHDA and CDR2 is SQIVND (reference sequence). The length of the CDR3 is 15 residues.